This entry is about one TCR beta chain. Its specificity is unknown. V lost 6 bases, J lost 6 bases, and 11 bases stayed unmatched. The CDR3 consists of 15 residues. The germline V gene has CDR1 LNHDA and CDR2 SQIVND (reference sequence). The sample is drawn from a study of T cells in localized non-small cell lung cancer. Study observations and caveats: The highest T cell clonality was in uninvolved adjacent lung, above tumor. Adjacent lung tissue had a median roughly 52 of the top 100 clones found in the tumor. Longer overall survival was linked to higher blood T cell density. Sequencing covered just one tumor region, so heterogeneity cannot be ruled out.

Clones were sequenced by immunoSEQ multiplex PCR, and TCRdb holds only the in-frame ones, with some missing. The top ten clones hold around 20% of a sample with over a thousand clones, less than 30% of them seen once. The chain combines TRBV19 with TRBJ2-3, with 8 bases identical to TRBD2. The sample here was normal lung tissue next to the tumor, taken before any cancer treatment. This receptor was taken from a male donor aged 60 or over with stage I lung adenocarcinoma. CDR3 loop: CASSNIAGPTDTQYF. CDR3 coding DNA: TGTGCCAGTAGCAACATAGCGGGACCTACGGATACGCAGTATTTT.